Described below is a single TCR beta chain sequence and its context. Its antigen is currently unknown. These data belong to a study of long-term antiretroviral therapy in people with HIV. Germline V gives CDR1 LNHDA, CDR2 SQIVND (reference sequence). The V end lost 3 bases, the J end lost 0 bases, and 13 bases lay between the germline ends. CDR3 length: 16 residues. Run at survey level, the immunoSEQ assay was version v3.0. The table came from immunoSEQ multiplex PCR; TCRdb's copy has only in-frame clones and leaves some out. The sample contains tens of thousands of clones, 80% to 90% of which appear only once. General observations from the study: The study found that diversity rose after ART but stayed below transplant donor controls. Clones that had undergone expansion before ART dominated the repertoire at all time points.

The sequence came from a woman aged 18 to 35 with HIV. The sequences come from unsorted PBMCs, collected 0.8 years after starting antiretroviral therapy. The chain employs TRBV19 and TRBJ2-3; D assignment may be TRBD1 or TRBD2 (5 bases each). For the CDR3, the DNA is TGTGCCAGTAGTATTATGGGACGGTCTAGCACAGATACGCAGTATTTT. This translates into CASSIMGRSSTDTQYF.